This TCR beta chain was recorded in a study of shared clonotypes between healthy human individuals. Study outcomes and limitations: Donors were few, which limited the genetic and exposure-history diversity represented.

Per germline, CDR1 SGDLS and CDR2 YYNGEE. Trimming took off 3 bases at V and 7 bases at J, with 7 bases between the two ends. This CDR3 has 12 amino acids. This table comes from immunoSEQ multiplex PCR, and its TCRdb copy is limited to in-frame clones, with some not included. The sample carries 2 million to 2.5 million clones, approximately 90% recorded once. Investigators divided CD4+ cells into CD45RA+ naive and CD45RA-negative memory subsets. About this clone: The antigen is unknown.

The rearrangement uses TRBV9 and TRBJ1-4; D uncertain. The sample comprised naive CD4+ T cells from PBMCs. Indicated subset: CD45RA+ positively selected. This TCR came from a man between 18 and 29 years old in good health. Some clones in this sample may be carry-over from other donors' samples. CDR3 nucleotide sequence: TGTGCCAGCAGCGGACGGGGTGAAAAACTGTTTTTT. This codes for CASSGRGEKLFF.